The clone carrying this TCR beta chain was found a few times. The antigen remains undetermined. Germline assignment: CDR1 DFQATT and CDR2 SNEGSKA (reference sequence). V was trimmed by 4 bases and J by 0 bases, leaving 11 bases between them. CDR3 length: 14 residues. The sample originates from a study of response to subunit inactivated influenza vaccine. General study points: Every seasonal influenza vaccination brings in few new T cells, the authors suggested.

MiXCR, applied by TCRdb to the RT-PCR reads, yields one record per CDR3 protein. The sample records more than 400,000 distinct CDR3 sequences, around 7.9% being singletons. The V and J genes are TRBV20-1 and TRBJ2-3, with unresolved D. This specimen was PBMCs from blood, taken roughly 24 months after vaccination. This clonotype was sampled from a man between 45 and 75 years old who received an inactivated influenza vaccine. Here the CDR3 DNA reads TGCAGTGCTATACTCCTAGGAAGCACAGATACGCAGTATTTT. Its protein is CSAILLGSTDTQYF.